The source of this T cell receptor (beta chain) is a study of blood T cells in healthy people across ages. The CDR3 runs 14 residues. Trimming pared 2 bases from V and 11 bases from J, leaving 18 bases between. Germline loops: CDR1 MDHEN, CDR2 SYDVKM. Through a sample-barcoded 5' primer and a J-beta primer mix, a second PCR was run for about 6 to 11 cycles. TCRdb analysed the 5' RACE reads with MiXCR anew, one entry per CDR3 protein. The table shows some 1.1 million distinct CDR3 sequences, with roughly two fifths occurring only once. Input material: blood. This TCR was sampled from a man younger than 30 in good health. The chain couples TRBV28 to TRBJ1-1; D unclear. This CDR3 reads CASSLGGRRSEAFF. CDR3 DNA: TGTGCCAGCAGTTTAGGCGGCCGACGTTCCGAGGCTTTCTTT.